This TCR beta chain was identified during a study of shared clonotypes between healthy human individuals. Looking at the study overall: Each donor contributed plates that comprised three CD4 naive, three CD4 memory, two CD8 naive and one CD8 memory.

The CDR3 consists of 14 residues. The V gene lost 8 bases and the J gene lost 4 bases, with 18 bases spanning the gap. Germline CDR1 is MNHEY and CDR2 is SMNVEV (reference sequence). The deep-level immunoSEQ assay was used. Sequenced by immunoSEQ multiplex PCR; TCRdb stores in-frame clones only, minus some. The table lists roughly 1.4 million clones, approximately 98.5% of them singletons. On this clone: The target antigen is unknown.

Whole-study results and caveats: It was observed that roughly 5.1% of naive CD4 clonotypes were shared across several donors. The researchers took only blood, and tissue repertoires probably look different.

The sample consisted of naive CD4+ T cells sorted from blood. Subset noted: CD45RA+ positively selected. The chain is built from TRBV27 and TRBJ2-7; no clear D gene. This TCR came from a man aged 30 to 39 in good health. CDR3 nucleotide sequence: TGTGCCAGCCGCGGCTCAAGGTCACTTTACGAGCAGTACTTC. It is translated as CASRGSRSLYEQYF.